This TCR beta chain derives from a study of regulatory T cells in long-lasting Graves disease. Study in general: New Graves' disease cases had less than 3 months of antithyroid drugs. Study outcomes and limitations: Not thyroid tissue but only peripheral blood was studied.

The V gene lost 4 bases and the J gene lost 0 bases, with 14 bases spanning the gap. Germline V gives CDR1 SGHRS, CDR2 YFSETQ. The CDR3 is 15 residues long. This clonotype was counted ten times or more. Its antigen is unknown. The time point is: newly diagnosed GD, antithyroid drugs for less than 3 months. Construction of the TCR library relied on RNA isolated from PBMCs. The TCR beta library used iRepertoire HTBI primers with Arm-PCR amplification of CDR3. TCRdb reprocessed the multiplex PCR reads with MiXCR, giving one entry per CDR3 protein. The sample has 400,000 to 550,000 distinct CDR3 sequences, under 15% seen once. The same sample was also studied in work on T cells in Graves' hyperthyroidism and ophthalmopathy. That report notes: In patients aged 18 to 65, hyperthyroidism was newly diagnosed, with duration under 2 months. A first-round RT-PCR of the TCR CDR3 used the HTBI primer set.

The material was peripheral blood mononuclear cells (PBMCs), obtained at new diagnosis, from a patient treated with antithyroid drugs. This TCR derives from a woman aged 25 to 39 with Graves disease. The genes are TRBV5-1 and TRBJ2-7, with D unresolved. The CDR3 sequence: CASSPAASTSYEQYF. DNA for the CDR3: TGCGCCAGCAGCCCGGCTGCCTCGACCTCCTACGAGCAGTACTTC.